This TCR beta chain was obtained from a study of CD8 T cells in Susac syndrome. A quantity of roughly 0.5 to 1 ug RNA underwent reverse transcription using random hexamers. Across 54 Vbeta and 13 Jbeta, immunoSEQ multiplex PCR amplified TCR beta CDR3. Each CDR3 protein is one row after TCRdb ran MiXCR on the immunoSEQ multiplex PCR reads. The table includes 300,000 to 350,000 distinct CDR3 sequences, approximately 90% detected once. Sequencing of TCR beta was performed on blood CD8+ and CD4+ T cells. TEMRA cells were FACS-enriched, and CD8+ and CD4+ T cells were isolated negatively. Trimming stripped 6 bases from V and 9 bases from J, with 15 bases between. The CDR3 sequence is 13 residues long. Germline V gene data show CDR1 as MNHEY and CDR2 as SVGEGT. General study results and limits: The study acknowledged a relatively small number of individuals in its TCR sequencing and HLA analysis.

As regards this clonotype: Its antigen remains unidentified.

The TCR sequence derives from a human donor with multiple sclerosis. The sample taken for sequencing was CD4+ T cells from PBMCs. The rearrangement joins TRBV6-2 or TRBV6-3 to TRBJ2-1; no definite D call. The DNA of the CDR3 is TGTGCCAGCAGCCTCAACCTAGTTGGTGAGCAGTTCTTC. Translating it yields CASSLNLVGEQFF.